This T cell receptor (beta chain) was retrieved from a study of regulatory T cells in long-lasting Graves disease. Building the TCR beta libraries relied on iRepertoire HTBI primers, and CDR3 regions underwent Arm-PCR. One entry per CDR3 protein, called by TCRdb with MiXCR from the multiplex PCR reads. The sample consists of about 430,000 distinct CDR3 sequences, about 15% of them appearing once. Germline values: CDR1 DFQATT, CDR2 SNEGSKA (reference sequence). This CDR3 spans 17 amino acids. V was clipped by 1 base and J by 1 base, with 18 bases between them. This sample's time point: newly diagnosed GD, antithyroid drugs for less than 3 months. Following extraction of RNA from PBMCs, that RNA was used to make the TCR library. The same data also contributed to another study, on T cells in Graves' hyperthyroidism and ophthalmopathy.

The genes are TRBV20-1 and TRBJ2-3; D possibly matches TRBD1 or TRBD2 (5 bases each). The sequence derives from a woman in her thirties or forties with Graves disease. The sample here was peripheral blood mononuclear cells (PBMCs), taken at new diagnosis, from a patient treated with antithyroid drugs. The CDR3 spells CSARALGATRGTDTQYF. The CDR3 DNA follows: TGCAGTGCTAGAGCCCTCGGGGCTACTCGGGGCACAGATACGCAGTATTTT.